What follows are 16 T cell receptor beta chains derived from one specimen sequenced in a study of CD8 T cells in ankylosing spondylitis. TCRdb re-called the 5' RACE reads with MiXCR, one entry per CDR3 protein. The sample contains under 150,000 distinct CDR3 sequences, 8% to 9% of which appear only once. The sequenced material came from synovial fluid, either unsorted or a sorted T cell fraction (not recorded which). The receptor source for this set is a male donor with ankylosing spondylitis.

This clonotype was seen many times. This chain uses TRBV29-1 with TRBJ2-1, with D possibly matching TRBD2 (6 bases). V was trimmed by 3 bases and J by 12 bases, leaving 18 bases between them. CDR3 size: 13 residues. Germline lookup yields CDR1 SQVTM and CDR2 ANQGSEA. The CDR3, as DNA: TGCAGCGTTGATCTACCGGGACTTATAGGGCAGTTCTTC. Translated: CSVDLPGLIGQFF.

This clonotype was seen repeatedly, ten times or more. This chain links TRBV25-1 with TRBJ2-5, with 10 bases that match TRBD1. Germline-derived CDR1 and CDR2 are MGHDK and SYGVNS. This CDR3 is built from 16 residues. V lost 1 base and J lost 5; bases outside the gene matches: 7. CDR3 loop: CASSELGTGERETQYF. The CDR3 nucleotides read TGTGCCAGCAGTGAATTGGGGACAGGGGAAAGGGAGACCCAGTACTTC.

This clonotype has ten or more counts. This chain uses TRBV7-2 with TRBJ2-1; 12 bases align to TRBD2. The CDR3 is 14 amino acids. In germline, CDR1 is SGHTA, CDR2 FQGNSA. After removal of 6 bases from V and 8 bases from J, the junction contained 5 bases not matched to a gene. The CDR3 sequence: CASRLAGGSDEQFF. The CDR3 DNA reads as TGTGCCAGCAGACTAGCGGGGGGTAGCGATGAGCAGTTCTTC.

This clonotype was seen ten or more times. The V gene is TRBV28, the J gene TRBJ2-2; 7 nucleotides align to TRBD2. Trimming at V came to 8 bases and at J to 0 bases, leaving 6 bases not matched to a gene. This CDR3 is 15 amino acids long. Germline lookup yields CDR1 MDHEN and CDR2 SYDVKM. CDR3 sequence: CASAWGGTNTGELFF. In DNA form, the CDR3 reads TGTGCCAGCGCTTGGGGGGGAACGAACACCGGGGAGCTGTTTTTT.

The CDR3 is CASRETSENNEQFF. CDR3 bases: TGTGCCAGCCGGGAGACTAGCGAGAACAATGAGCAGTTCTTC. The genes are TRBV28 and TRBJ2-1; TRBD2 matches 8 bases. Germline-derived CDR1 and CDR2 are MDHEN and SYDVKM. V shed 8 bases and J 5 bases; nucleotides not matched to a gene: 8. The CDR3 sequence is 14 residues long.

This clonotype came up many times. The rearrangement joins TRBV18 to TRBJ2-2; D may be TRBD2 (6 bases). Germline V lookup: CDR1 KGHSH, CDR2 LQKENI. With 6 bases removed from V and 7 bases from J, the gap between germline ends came to 15 bases. The CDR3 runs to 14 residues. CDR3 protein: CASSTIRDFGELFF. For the CDR3, the DNA is TGTGCCAGCTCGACAATCAGGGACTTCGGGGAGCTGTTTTTT.

The sample holds a few counts of this clonotype. The chain links TRBV6-6 to TRBJ2-1, with 10 bases lining up with TRBD1. This CDR3 comprises 13 residues. The germline V gene has CDR1 MNHNY and CDR2 SVGAGI (reference sequence). Trimming at V came to 5 bases and at J to 14 bases, leaving 9 bases not matched to a gene. The CDR3 nucleotides are TGTGCCAGCAGTCCCTACCCTGGACAGGGGGAGTTCTTC. Its translation is CASSPYPGQGEFF.

Ten or more counts support this clonotype. The chain uses TRBV12-5 and TRBJ1-1; no reliable D call. CDR3 length equals 11 residues. In germline, CDR1 is LGHNT, CDR2 FRNRAP. As DNA, the CDR3 is TGTGCCTTTATAGATGTGACTGAAGCTTTCTTT. Translating gives CAFIDVTEAFF.

This clonotype was observed a single time. The chain couples TRBV6-5 to TRBJ2-5, with 10 positions matching TRBD2. The CDR3 sequence is 14 residues long. The V gene end was trimmed by 6 bases and the J gene end by 5 bases; junction bases not matched to a gene: 6. Germline V lookup: CDR1 MNHEY, CDR2 SVGAGI. The CDR3 sequence is CASRYGTSVETQYF. The DNA of the CDR3 is TGTGCCAGCAGATACGGGACTAGCGTGGAGACCCAGTACTTC.

A word on this clonotype: Compared with germline, one end of the junction differs, possibly owing to a read error. V gene TRBV15 combines with J gene TRBJ2-3; D is possibly TRBD2 (6 bases). Germline V gene sequence: CDR1 LNHNV, CDR2 YYDKDF (reference sequence). CDR3 length: 16 amino acids. CDR3 coding DNA: TGTGCCACCTCAGCAAGACGGACAACTAGCAAAGATACGCAGTATTTT. Its translation is CATSARRTTSKDTQYF.

The sample holds many counts of this clonotype. CDR3 sequence: CASSETGTSDNEQFF. The CDR3, as DNA: TGCGCCAGCAGCGAAACCGGGACTAGCGACAATGAGCAGTTCTTC. This chain uses TRBV4-1 with TRBJ2-1; 10 nucleotides match TRBD2. Germline V gene data show CDR1 as MGHRA and CDR2 as YSYEKL. With 5 bases clipped from V and 5 bases from J, the junction kept 6 bases outside the gene matches. The CDR3 is 15 residues long.

The V call is TRBV9, the J call TRBJ2-1, with 14 nucleotides matching TRBD2. V dropped 4 bases and J dropped 0; count of bases not matched to a gene: 3. Germline CDR1 SGDLS, CDR2 YYNGEE. The CDR3 is 17 amino acids. The DNA of the CDR3 is TGTGCCAGCAGCATCGGGACTAGCGGGAGCTCCTACAATGAGCAGTTCTTC. Protein sequence: CASSIGTSGSSYNEQFF.

This clonotype has a handful of counts. The chain employs TRBV3-1 and TRBJ1-1; 7 bases align to TRBD1. This CDR3 spans 15 amino acids. Germline V gene data show CDR1 as LGHDT and CDR2 as YNNKEL (reference sequence). The ends lost 1 base at V and 5 bases at J; junction bases unmatched: 7. The CDR3 DNA sequence: TGTGCCAGCAGCCAAGGGCAGGGGGAATCAACTGAAGCTTTCTTT. Residues: CASSQGQGESTEAFF.

This clonotype was counted ten times or more. The V and J genes are TRBV2 and TRBJ2-3; a weak D match, TRBD2 (5 bases). The germline V and J ends were trimmed by 8 bases and 5 bases, with 11 bases remaining between them. The CDR3 covers 12 residues. The germline V gene encodes CDR1 SNHLY and CDR2 FYNNEI. CDR3 amino acids: CASVEGGDTQYF. The DNA for the CDR3 is TGTGCCAGCGTAGAAGGAGGAGATACGCAGTATTTT.

This clonotype came up many times. This chain joins TRBV20-1 and TRBJ2-7, with 12 bases identical to TRBD1. CDR1 and CDR2 (germline): DFQATT, SNEGSKA (reference sequence). Trimming took 3 bases from V and 7 from J; bases not matched to a gene: 10. The CDR3 consists of 15 residues. The CDR3 loop reads CSASDPGQGAREQYF. CDR3 bases: TGCAGTGCTAGCGACCCGGGACAGGGGGCGAGGGAGCAGTACTTC.

The V gene is TRBV18, the J gene TRBJ2-5; D uncertain. Germline V gene sequence: CDR1 KGHSH, CDR2 LQKENI. CDR3 length equals 14 residues. V shed 3 bases and J shed 1 base, with 9 bases lying between them. CDR3 DNA sequence: TGTGCCAGCTCACCCCCGGCAATCCAAGAGACCCAGTACTTC. Its translation is CASSPPAIQETQYF.